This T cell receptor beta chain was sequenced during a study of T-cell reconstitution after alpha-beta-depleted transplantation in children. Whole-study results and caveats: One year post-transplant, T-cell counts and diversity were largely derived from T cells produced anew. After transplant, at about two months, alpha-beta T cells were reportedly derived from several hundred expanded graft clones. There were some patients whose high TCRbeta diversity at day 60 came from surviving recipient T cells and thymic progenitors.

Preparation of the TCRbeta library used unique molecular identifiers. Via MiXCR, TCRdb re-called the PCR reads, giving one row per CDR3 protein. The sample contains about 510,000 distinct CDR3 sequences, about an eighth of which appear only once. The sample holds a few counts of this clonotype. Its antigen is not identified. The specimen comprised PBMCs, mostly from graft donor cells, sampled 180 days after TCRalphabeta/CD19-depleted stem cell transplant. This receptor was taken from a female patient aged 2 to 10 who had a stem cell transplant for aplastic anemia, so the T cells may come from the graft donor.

CDR3 DNA: TGTGCCAGCAGCTTATTATATGGGGGGACAGGGGAGTTCTTC. Encoded protein: CASSLLYGGTGEFF. The chain joins TRBV11-2 to TRBJ2-1; TRBD1 aligns across 10 bases. The CDR3 consists of 14 residues. V lost 2 bases, J lost 14 bases, and 9 bases stayed unmatched. Germline-derived CDR1 and CDR2 are SGHAT and FQNNGV.